This T cell receptor (beta chain) was found in a study of T cell responses to AZD1222 COVID-19 vaccine. Profiled with immunoSEQ multiplex PCR; TCRdb holds only in-frame clones, not every one. The sample contains 190,000 or so clones, approximately 90% of which appear only once. The CDR3 runs to 14 residues. In germline, CDR1 is SEHNR, CDR2 FQNEAQ (reference sequence). Deletions cut 4 bases from V and 7 bases from J, with 14 bases between. Study conclusions and caveats: In the spike-specific TCR repertoire, nearly half reportedly target unmutated variant regions.

This clone was counted once. What it binds is not known. The gene calls are TRBV7-9 and TRBJ1-5; D not resolved. The sequenced sample was peripheral blood, obtained 28 days after the second AZD1222 dose. The clonotype comes from an adult who received the AZD1222 COVID-19 vaccine. The CDR3 nucleotides read TGTGCCAGCAGCTGGGCGGAGGGCGGGCAGCCCCAGCATTTT. Its translation is CASSWAEGGQPQHF.